A single T cell receptor (beta chain) is shown here with its context. This clonotype was observed at least ten times. Its antigen is not yet known. No base qualities exist here, and no much larger clone lies one base off it. From a lookup of the germline V gene, CDR1 and CDR2 are SGHVS and FNYEAQ. V drops 0 bases and J drops 3 bases, leaving 3 bases in between. The CDR3 covers 13 residues, taking in both the cysteine and the phenylalanine. Only the CDR3 DNA is retained, 39 bases long and in frame from the first base. The data were taken from a study of Graves' ophthalmopathy and Graves' hyperthyroidism (dated by TCRdb to 2016 to 2018). About the study as a whole: Peripheral blood was collected at initial diagnosis, prior to any treatment. The independent validation cohort included about 20 hyperthyroidism patients plus 17 patients who later progressed from hyperthyroidism to ophthalmopathy. The study used TCR beta repertoire signatures to distinguish Graves' ophthalmopathy from Graves' hyperthyroidism and to predict progression to ophthalmopathy. To explore V-J signatures that separate ophthalmopathy from hyperthyroidism, a discovery set of 95 to 100 patients was enrolled, consisting of 40 to 45 with ophthalmopathy and approximately 57 with stable hyperthyroidism. In total, 135 blood samples were TCR-sequenced: fewer than 50 ophthalmopathy, under 85 hyperthyroidism and around 17 hyperthyroidism-to-ophthalmopathy patients. In over 5 hyperthyroidism patients, the T-cell repertoire of thyroid tissue was compared with the T-cell repertoire of blood. The 100 discovery patients were divided at random into training and test sets in a 7:3 ratio. Following sample collection, hyperthyroidism patients were given methimazole at a starting dose of 30 mg daily, and ophthalmopathy patients were given high-dose intravenous methylprednisolone.

Summary of the overall study and its limitations: In validation, the model predicted ophthalmopathy progression with nearly 71% sensitivity and roughly 78% specificity; about a dozen predicted patients were CT-confirmed with GO in a median of 6.5 months. Among expanded thyroid clonotypes with frequency above 0.001, most also showed up in blood, which suggests that blood repertoires may reflect the thyroid immune response. Sample size was not statistically predetermined, and group allocation was not concealed from the investigators. In cross-validation, the 13-signature model distinguished ophthalmopathy from stable hyperthyroidism with more than 85% sensitivity and roughly 84% specificity, while in the test set the corresponding values were around 79% and 71%.

The ophthalmopathy patients had moderately to severely active disease, with a Clinical Activity Score of 3 or higher, a NOSPECS grade of 4 or higher, and a disease duration of less than 3 months. Patients were excluded if they had other autoimmune diseases, uncontrolled infections, pregnancy or lactation. Diagnosis relied on clinical symptoms, serum thyroxine, TRAb, thyroid ultrasound and orbital computed tomography. PBMCs were isolated from approximately 10 ml of fresh peripheral blood by Ficoll-Paque density gradient centrifugation. Total RNA was extracted using Trizol reagent, and RNA quality was checked on an Agilent 2100 Bioanalyzer. For repertoire sequencing, TCR beta CDR3 regions were amplified from RNA transcripts. The first round was an RT-PCR using HTBI primers with the Qiagen OneStep RT-PCR kit, and this first round was followed by a second-round multiplex PCR, then size selection and purification. The libraries underwent paired-end sequencing with 100 bp reads on an Illumina HiSeq2000. Concerning the study's data processing: Reads were processed with SOAPnuke, discarding reads with adapters, uncalled bases, mean Phred below 15, or no exact constant-primer or identifier match. High-quality paired reads were merged with COPE v1.2.5. Each unique nucleotide sequence was defined as a clonotype, and clonotypes were aligned to IMGT TRB V, D and J references with MiTCR v1.1. The analysis was limited to V-J combinations with a frequency above 0.0001, which together covered 99.2% of the repertoires. For each V-J combination, a TCR clonal expansion and chaos score was defined as F50 clonal expansion divided by the chaos observed in the TCRdist matrix. Welch's t-statistics and random forest were used to reduce the features to about a dozen V-J combinations, which were then used as input to a naive Bayes classifier. The similarity between thyroid and blood repertoires was quantified using the Morisita-Horn index. TCRdb itself trimmed the public reads at Q25 with fastp, ran MiXCR and retained productive beta chains. Rows are combined by CDR3 protein, so each entry shows the most common genes and DNA. The V and J calls come from TCRdb's annotation, not from the publication. This sample lists 170,000 or so distinct CDR3 sequences; 30% to 45% were detected once. The ten largest clones add up to about 5.8% of the sample.

The source is a woman in her 40s with Graves' ophthalmopathy. Donor details come from another sample of the same person, matched by shared clones. Rearrangement joined TRBV7-6 to TRBJ1-5; the D gene remains uncertain. The sequenced sample consisted of peripheral blood. In nucleotides, the sequence is TGTGCCAGCAGCTTAGCGGTCAATCAGCCCCAGCATTTT. Translated, it reads CASSLAVNQPQHF. The entire variable domain, with the stretches around the CDR3 drawn from the reference TRBV7-6 and TRBJ1-5 proteins, is GAGVSQSPRYKVTKRGQDVALRCDPISGHVSLYWYRQALGQGPEFLTYFNYEAQQDKSGLPNDRFSAERPEGSISTLTIQRTEQRDSAMYRCASSLAVNQPQHFGDGTRLSIL.